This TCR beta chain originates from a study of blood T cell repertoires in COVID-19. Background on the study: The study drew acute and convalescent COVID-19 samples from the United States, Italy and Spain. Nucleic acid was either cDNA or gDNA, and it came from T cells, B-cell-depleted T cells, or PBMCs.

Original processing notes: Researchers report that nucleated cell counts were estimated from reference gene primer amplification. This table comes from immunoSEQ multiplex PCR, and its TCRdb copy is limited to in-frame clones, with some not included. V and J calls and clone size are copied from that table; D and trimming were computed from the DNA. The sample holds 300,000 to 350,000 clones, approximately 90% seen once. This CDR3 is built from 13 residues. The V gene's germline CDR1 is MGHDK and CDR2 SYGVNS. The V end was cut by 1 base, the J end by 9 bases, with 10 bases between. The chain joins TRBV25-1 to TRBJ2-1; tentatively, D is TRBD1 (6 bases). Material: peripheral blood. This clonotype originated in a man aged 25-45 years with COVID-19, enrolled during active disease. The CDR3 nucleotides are TGTGCCAGCAGTGAATGGGGGCAGGGTGAGCAGTTCTTC. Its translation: CASSEWGQGEQFF.